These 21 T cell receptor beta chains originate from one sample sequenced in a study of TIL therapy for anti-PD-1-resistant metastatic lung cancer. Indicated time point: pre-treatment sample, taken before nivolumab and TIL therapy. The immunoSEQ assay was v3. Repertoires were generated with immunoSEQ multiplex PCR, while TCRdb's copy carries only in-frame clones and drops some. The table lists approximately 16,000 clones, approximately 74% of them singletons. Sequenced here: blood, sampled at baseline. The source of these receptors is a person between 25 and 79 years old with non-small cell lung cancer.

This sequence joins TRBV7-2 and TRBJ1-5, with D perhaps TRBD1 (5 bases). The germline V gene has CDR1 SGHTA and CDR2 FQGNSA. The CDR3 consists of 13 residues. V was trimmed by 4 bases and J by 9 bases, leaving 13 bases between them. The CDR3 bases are TGTGCCAGCAGCTCGGAACCTCAGGGGCCCCAGCATTTT. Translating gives CASSSEPQGPQHF.

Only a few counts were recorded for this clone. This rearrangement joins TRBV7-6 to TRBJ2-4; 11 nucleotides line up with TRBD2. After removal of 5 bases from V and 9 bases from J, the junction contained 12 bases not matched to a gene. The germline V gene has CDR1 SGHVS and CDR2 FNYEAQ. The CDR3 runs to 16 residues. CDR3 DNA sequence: TGTGCCAGCAGCCCTAGGGTAGCGGGGGGGTCGGGCATTCAGTACTTC. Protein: CASSPRVAGGSGIQYF. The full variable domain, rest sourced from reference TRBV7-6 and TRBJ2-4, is GAGVSQSPRYKVTKRGQDVALRCDPISGHVSLYWYRQALGQGPEFLTYFNYEAQQDKSGLPNDRFSAERPEGSISTLTIQRTEQRDSAMYRCASSPRVAGGSGIQYFGAGTRLSVL.

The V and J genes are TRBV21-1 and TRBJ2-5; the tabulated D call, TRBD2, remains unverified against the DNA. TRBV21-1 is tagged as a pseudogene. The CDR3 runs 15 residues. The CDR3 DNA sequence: TGTGCCAGCAGCAAAGGGGGGGGAGTGAAATTGACCCAGTACTTC. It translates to CASSKGGGVKLTQYF.

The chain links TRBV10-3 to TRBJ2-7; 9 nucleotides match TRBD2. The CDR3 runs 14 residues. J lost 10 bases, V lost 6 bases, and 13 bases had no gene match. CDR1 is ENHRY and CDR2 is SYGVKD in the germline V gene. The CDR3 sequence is CAIRRASGDEGQYF. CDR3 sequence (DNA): TGTGCCATCAGGAGGGCTAGCGGGGATGAAGGTCAGTACTTC.

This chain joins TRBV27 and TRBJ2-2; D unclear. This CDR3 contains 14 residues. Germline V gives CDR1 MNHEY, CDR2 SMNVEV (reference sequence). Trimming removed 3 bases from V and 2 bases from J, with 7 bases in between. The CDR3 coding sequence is TGTGCCAGCAGTTTGCTTTATAACACCGGGGAGCTGTTTTTT. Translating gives CASSLLYNTGELFF.

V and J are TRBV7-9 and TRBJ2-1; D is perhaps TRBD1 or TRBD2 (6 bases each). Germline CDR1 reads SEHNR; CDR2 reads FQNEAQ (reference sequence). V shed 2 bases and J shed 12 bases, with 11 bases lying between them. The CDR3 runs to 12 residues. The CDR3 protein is CASSLIEGGQFF. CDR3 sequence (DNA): TGTGCCAGCAGCTTAATTGAGGGGGGGCAGTTCTTC. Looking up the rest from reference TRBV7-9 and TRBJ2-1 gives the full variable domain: DTGVSQNPRHKITKRGQNVTFRCDPISEHNRLYWYRQTLGQGPEFLTYFQNEAQLEKSRLLSDRFSAERPKGSFSTLEIQRTEQGDSAMYLCASSLIEGGQFFGPGTRLTVL.

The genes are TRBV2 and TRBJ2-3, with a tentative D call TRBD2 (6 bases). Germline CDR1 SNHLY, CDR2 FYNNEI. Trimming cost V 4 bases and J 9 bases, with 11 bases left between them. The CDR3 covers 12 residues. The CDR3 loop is CASSGRLATQYF. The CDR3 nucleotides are TGTGCCAGCAGTGGGCGTCTAGCGACGCAGTATTTT.

CDR3 region: CASSFSYGVEQFF. CDR3 DNA sequence: TGTGCCAGCAGCTTCTCCTATGGTGTTGAGCAGTTCTTC. The V and J genes are TRBV7-9 and TRBJ2-1, with D unclear. There are 13 residues in the CDR3. Trimming took 3 bases from V and 9 from J, leaving 12 bases between them. Per germline, CDR1 SEHNR and CDR2 FQNEAQ (reference sequence). The variable domain in full, completed from reference TRBV7-9 and TRBJ2-1, reads DTGVSQNPRHKITKRGQNVTFRCDPISEHNRLYWYRQTLGQGPEFLTYFQNEAQLEKSRLLSDRFSAERPKGSFSTLEIQRTEQGDSAMYLCASSFSYGVEQFFGPGTRLTVL.

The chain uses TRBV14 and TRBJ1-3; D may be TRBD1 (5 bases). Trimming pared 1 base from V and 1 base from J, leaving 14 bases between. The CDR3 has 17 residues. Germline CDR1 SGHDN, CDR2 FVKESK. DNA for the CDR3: TGTGCCAGCAGCCAAGTGAGACCAGGGTGGTCTGGAAACACCATATATTTT. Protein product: CASSQVRPGWSGNTIYF. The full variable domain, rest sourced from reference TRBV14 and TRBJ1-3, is EAGVTQFPSHSVIEKGQTVTLRCDPISGHDNLYWYRRVMGKEIKFLLHFVKESKQDESGMPNNRFLAERTGGTYSTLKVQPAELEDSGVYFCASSQVRPGWSGNTIYFGEGSWLTVV.

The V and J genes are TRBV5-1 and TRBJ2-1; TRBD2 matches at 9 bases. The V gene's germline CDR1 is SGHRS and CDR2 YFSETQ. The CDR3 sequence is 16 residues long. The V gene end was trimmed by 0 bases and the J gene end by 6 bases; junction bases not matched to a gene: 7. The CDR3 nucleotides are TGCGCCAGCAGCTTGGCGGCGGGGGGGCCTCGCAATGAGCAGTTCTTC. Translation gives CASSLAAGGPRNEQFF.

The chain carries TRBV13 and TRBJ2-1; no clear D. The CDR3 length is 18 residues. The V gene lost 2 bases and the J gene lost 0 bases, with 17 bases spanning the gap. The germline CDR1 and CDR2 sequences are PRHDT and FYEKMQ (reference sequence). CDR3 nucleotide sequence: TGTGCCAGCAGCTTACTCCGGCTAGACTCAAGCTCCTACAATGAGCAGTTCTTC. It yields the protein CASSLLRLDSSSYNEQFF.

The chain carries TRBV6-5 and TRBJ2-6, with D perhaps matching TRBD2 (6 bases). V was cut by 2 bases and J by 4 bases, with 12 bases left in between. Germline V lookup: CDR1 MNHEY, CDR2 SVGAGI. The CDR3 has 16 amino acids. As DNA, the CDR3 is TGTGCCAGCAGTTACGTGGAGGGCAGGGGGGCCAACGTCCTGACTTTC. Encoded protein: CASSYVEGRGANVLTF.

The CDR3 protein is CAWLGGQGTHGYTF. In DNA, the CDR3 is TGTGCCTGGCTGGGGGGACAGGGGACACATGGCTACACCTTC. The V gene is TRBV30, the J gene TRBJ1-2; TRBD1 matches 10 bases. CDR1 and CDR2 (germline): GTSNPN, SVGIG (reference sequence). The CDR3 has 14 residues. V lost 5 bases to trimming and J lost 6 bases; unmatched junction nucleotides: 9. Based on the CDR3 plus reference TRBV30 and TRBJ1-2, the full variable domain is SQTIHQWPATLVQPVGSPLSLECTVEGTSNPNLYWYRQAAGRGLQLLFYSVGIGQISSEVPQNLSASRPQDRQFILSSKKLLLSDSGFYLCAWLGGQGTHGYTFGSGTRLTVV.

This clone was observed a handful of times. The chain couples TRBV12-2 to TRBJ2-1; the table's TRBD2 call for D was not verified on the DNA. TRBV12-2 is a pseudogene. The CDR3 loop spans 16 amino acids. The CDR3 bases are TGTGCAAGTCGCTTAGAAATGAGTTCGTCCTACAATGAGCAGTTCTTC. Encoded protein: CASRLEMSSSYNEQFF.

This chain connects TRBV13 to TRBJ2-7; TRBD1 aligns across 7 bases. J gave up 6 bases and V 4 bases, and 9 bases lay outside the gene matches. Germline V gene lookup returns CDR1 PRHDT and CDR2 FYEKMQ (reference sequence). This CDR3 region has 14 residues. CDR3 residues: CASSSNLQGREQYF. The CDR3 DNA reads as TGTGCCAGCAGCTCTAATTTACAGGGGCGCGAGCAGTACTTC.

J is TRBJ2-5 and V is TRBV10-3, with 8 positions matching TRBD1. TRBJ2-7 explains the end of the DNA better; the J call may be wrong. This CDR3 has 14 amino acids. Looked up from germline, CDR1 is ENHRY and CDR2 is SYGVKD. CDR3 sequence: CAIRDDRGGHEQYF. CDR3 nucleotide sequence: TGTGCCATCAGGGACGACAGGGGAGGTCACGAGCAGTACTTC.

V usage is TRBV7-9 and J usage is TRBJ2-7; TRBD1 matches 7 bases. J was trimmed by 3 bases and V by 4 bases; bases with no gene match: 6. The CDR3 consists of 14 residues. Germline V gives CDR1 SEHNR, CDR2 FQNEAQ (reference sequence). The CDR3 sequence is CASSSRDRHYEQYF. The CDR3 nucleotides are TGTGCCAGCAGCTCCCGGGACAGACACTACGAGCAGTACTTC.

The CDR3 region is CASSRGQINQNIQYF. CDR3 nucleotides: TGTGCCAGCAGCCGGGGACAGATAAACCAAAACATTCAGTACTTC. The chain combines TRBV11-3 with TRBJ2-4; the match to TRBD1 covers 7 bases. There are 15 residues in the CDR3. The V gene end was trimmed by 5 bases and the J gene end by 5 bases; junction bases not matched to a gene: 9. In germline, CDR1 is SGHNT, CDR2 YENEEA.

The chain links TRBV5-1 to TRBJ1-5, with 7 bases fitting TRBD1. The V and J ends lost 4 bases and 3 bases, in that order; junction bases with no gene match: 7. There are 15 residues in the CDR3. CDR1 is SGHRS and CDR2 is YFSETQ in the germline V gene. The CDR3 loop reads CASSPAGQDNQPQHF. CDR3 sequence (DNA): TGCGCCAGCAGCCCCGCCGGACAGGACAATCAGCCCCAGCATTTT.

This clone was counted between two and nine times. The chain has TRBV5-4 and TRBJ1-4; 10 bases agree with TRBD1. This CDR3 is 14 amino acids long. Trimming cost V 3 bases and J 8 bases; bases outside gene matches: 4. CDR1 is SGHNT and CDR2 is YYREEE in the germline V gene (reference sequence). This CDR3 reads CASSSGDRGEKLFF. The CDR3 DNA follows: TGTGCCAGCAGCTCGGGGGACAGGGGAGAAAAACTGTTTTTT.

The CDR3 sequence is CASSPAGGIEQYF. The DNA for the CDR3 is TGTGCCAGCAGTCCCGCCGGGGGGATCGAGCAGTACTTC. The chain links TRBV5-6 to TRBJ2-7; 7 bases align to TRBD2. With V trimmed by 5 bases and J by 6 bases, 8 bases remained unmatched. The CDR3 totals 13 residues. From germline, CDR1 is SGHDT and CDR2 YYEEEE.